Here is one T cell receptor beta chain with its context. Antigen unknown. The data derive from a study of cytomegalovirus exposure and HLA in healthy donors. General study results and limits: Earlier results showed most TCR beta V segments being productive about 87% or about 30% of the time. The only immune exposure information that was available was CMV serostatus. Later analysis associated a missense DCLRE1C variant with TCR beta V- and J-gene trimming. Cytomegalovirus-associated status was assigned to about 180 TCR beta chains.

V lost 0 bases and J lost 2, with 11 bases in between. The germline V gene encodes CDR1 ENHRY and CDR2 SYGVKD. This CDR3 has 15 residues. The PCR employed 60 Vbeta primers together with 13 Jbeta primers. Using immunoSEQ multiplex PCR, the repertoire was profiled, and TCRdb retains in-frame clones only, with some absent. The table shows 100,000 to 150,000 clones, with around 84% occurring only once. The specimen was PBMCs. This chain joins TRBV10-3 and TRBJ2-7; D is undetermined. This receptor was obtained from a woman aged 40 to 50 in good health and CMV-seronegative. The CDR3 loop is CAISESNAGTYEQYF. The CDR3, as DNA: TGTGCCATCAGTGAGTCGAATGCCGGTACCTACGAGCAGTACTTC.